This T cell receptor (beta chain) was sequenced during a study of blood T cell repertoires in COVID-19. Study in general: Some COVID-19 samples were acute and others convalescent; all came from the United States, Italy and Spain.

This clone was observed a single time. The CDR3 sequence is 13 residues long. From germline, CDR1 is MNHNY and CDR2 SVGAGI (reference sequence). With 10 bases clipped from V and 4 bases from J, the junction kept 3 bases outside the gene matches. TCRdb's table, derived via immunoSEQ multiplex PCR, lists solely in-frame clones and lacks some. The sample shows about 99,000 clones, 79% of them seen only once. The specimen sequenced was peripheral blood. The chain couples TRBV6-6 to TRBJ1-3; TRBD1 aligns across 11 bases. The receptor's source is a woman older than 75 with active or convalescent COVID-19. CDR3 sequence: CAIGQGAGNTIYF. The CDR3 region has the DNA TGTGCCATTGGACAGGGGGCAGGAAACACCATATATTTT.